The rows below give T cell receptor beta chains drawn from one sample of a study of shared clonotypes between healthy human individuals. The table came from immunoSEQ multiplex PCR; TCRdb's copy has only in-frame clones and leaves some out. Among around 1.6 million clones listed, about 98% were seen once. Sequences were obtained from naive CD4+ T cells sorted from blood. The receptors originated from a man aged 30 to 39 in good health. CDR3s include the opening cysteine and the closing phenylalanine or tryptophan. The order of the fields is CDR3 length, D gene, clone size, J gene, V gene, CDR3 DNA, CDR3 protein. A D gene is named only where the DNA matches it firmly. Not all rows give a size; the values are once, few, many and, for expanded clones, a class.

length: 15
D: NA
size: NA
J: TRBJ2-6
V: TRBV18
DNA: TGTGCCAGCTCCCCATTAAACTCTGGGGCCAACGTCCTGACTTTC
CDR3: CASSPLNSGANVLTF

length: 16
D: NA
size: NA
J: TRBJ2-7
V: TRBV27
DNA: TGTGCCAGCAGTTTATTCTTCGGACCAGACTCCTACGAGCAGTACTTC
CDR3: CASSLFFGPDSYEQYF

length: 17
D: TRBD2
size: NA
J: TRBJ2-1
V: TRBV28
DNA: TGTGCCAGCAGTTTAGGGGCTAGCGGGAGGCCGGGTAATGAGCAGTTCTTC
CDR3: CASSLGASGRPGNEQFF

length: 17
D: TRBD2
size: NA
J: TRBJ2-7
V: TRBV5-1
DNA: TGCGCCAGCAGCTCAAGACCCACTAGCGGGAGGTCCCACGAGCAGTACTTC
CDR3: CASSSRPTSGRSHEQYF

length: 15
D: NA
size: NA
J: TRBJ1-5
V: TRBV5-6
DNA: TGTGCCAGCAGCTCCCCGGAGGACAAAATGTCACCCCAGCATTTT
CDR3: CASSSPEDKMSPQHF

length: 16
D: NA
size: NA
J: TRBJ2-5
V: TRBV6-6
DNA: TGTGCCAGCAGCCCCGGCAGGGGACTTAACCAAGAGACCCAGTACTTC
CDR3: CASSPGRGLNQETQYF

length: 17
D: TRBD2
size: NA
J: TRBJ2-3
V: TRBV15
DNA: TGTGCCACCAGCTCCCGACTAGCGGGAGGTAGCACAGATACGCAGTATTTT
CDR3: CATSSRLAGGSTDTQYF

length: 15
D: TRBD1
size: NA
J: TRBJ2-2
V: TRBV7-9
DNA: TGTGCCAGCAGCCAGGGACAGAGAGACACCGGGGAGCTGTTTTTT
CDR3: CASSQGQRDTGELFF

length: 14
D: TRBD1
size: NA
J: TRBJ2-3
V: TRBV28
DNA: TGTGCCAGCAGTTCAGGGGGCAGGACAGATACGCAGTATTTT
CDR3: CASSSGGRTDTQYF

length: 15
D: NA
size: NA
J: TRBJ2-5
V: TRBV11-3
DNA: TGTGCCAGCAGCACTGGGAGGCGGAACCAAGAGACCCAGTACTTC
CDR3: CASSTGRRNQETQYF

length: 13
D: NA
size: NA
J: TRBJ1-5
V: TRBV4-1
DNA: TGCGCCAGCAGCCTCCCAGGCAATCAGCCCCAGCATTTT
CDR3: CASSLPGNQPQHF

length: 18
D: NA
size: NA
J: TRBJ2-5
V: TRBV5-6
DNA: TGTGCCAGCAGCTCTTTTAGCCTACTTTGGATCGGACAAGAGACCCAGTACTTC
CDR3: CASSSFSLLWIGQETQYF

length: 13
D: NA
size: NA
J: TRBJ2-1
V: TRBV19
DNA: TGTGCCATCGGGAGCCTGATAAACAATGAGCAGTTCTTC
CDR3: CAIGSLINNEQFF

length: 14
D: NA
size: NA
J: TRBJ2-6
V: TRBV6-1
DNA: TGTGCCAGCAGAAAAGTCTCTGGGGCCAACGTCCTGACTTTC
CDR3: CASRKVSGANVLTF

length: 11
D: NA
size: once
J: TRBJ2-3
V: TRBV29-1
DNA: TGCAGCGTTGAGGTCGGAGATACGCAGTATTTT
CDR3: CSVEVGDTQYF

length: 12
D: NA
size: once
J: TRBJ2-3
V: TRBV2
DNA: TGTGCCAGCGGGGCGCACACAGATACGCAGTATTTT
CDR3: CASGAHTDTQYF

length: 16
D: NA
size: NA
J: TRBJ2-1
V: TRBV5-1
DNA: TGCGCCAGCAGCTTGGGGGACGGGAGCGGCGGCAATGAGCAGTTCTTC
CDR3: CASSLGDGSGGNEQFF

length: 14
D: NA
size: NA
J: TRBJ1-5
V: TRBV2
DNA: TGTGCCAGCAGGTCCAGTATCAGGCATCAGCCCCAGCATTTT
CDR3: CASRSSIRHQPQHF

length: 16
D: TRBD2
size: once
J: TRBJ2-1
V: TRBV2
DNA: TGTGCCAGCAGTGGATATCTAGCGGGGGACTACAATGAGCAGTTCTTC
CDR3: CASSGYLAGDYNEQFF

length: 16
D: TRBD2
size: NA
J: TRBJ2-1
V: TRBV9
DNA: TGTGCCAGCAGCGTCGGCGGGACTAGCGCCTACAATGAGCAGTTCTTC
CDR3: CASSVGGTSAYNEQFF

length: 13
D: NA
size: NA
J: TRBJ1-4
V: TRBV2
DNA: TGTGCCAGCAGTGGGGACCTACGAGAAAAACTGTTTTTT
CDR3: CASSGDLREKLFF

length: 11
D: TRBD1
size: NA
J: TRBJ2-5
V: TRBV29-1
DNA: TGCAGCGTAGACAAAACAGGGGCCCAGTACTTC
CDR3: CSVDKTGAQYF

length: 15
D: TRBD2
size: NA
J: TRBJ2-1
V: TRBV30
DNA: TGTGCCTGGAACTCCGGGAGGAGGTCCTACAATGAGCAGTTCTTC
CDR3: CAWNSGRRSYNEQFF

length: 14
D: NA
size: NA
J: TRBJ2-3
V: TRBV7-3
DNA: TGTGCCAGCAGCCCTCGGGCGAGCACAGATACGCAGTATTTT
CDR3: CASSPRASTDTQYF

length: 10
D: NA
size: once
J: TRBJ2-1
V: TRBV20-1
DNA: TGCAGTGCTAGTCAAGTTGAGCAGTTCTTC
CDR3: CSASQVEQFF

length: 11
D: NA
size: few
J: TRBJ2-7
V: TRBV20-1
DNA: TGCAGTGCTGCAGACTCAACCTGGGGGTACTTC
CDR3: CSAADSTWGYF

length: 18
D: TRBD1
size: NA
J: TRBJ2-6
V: TRBV7-9
DNA: TGTGCCAGCAGCTCGGAGGGACAGGGTTTAACTGGGGCCAACGTCCTGACTTTC
CDR3: CASSSEGQGLTGANVLTF

length: 17
D: TRBD2
size: NA
J: TRBJ2-5
V: TRBV18
DNA: TGTGCCAGCTCCCCCGTTGGCGGGGGGAGTACTGGGGAGACCCAGTACTTC
CDR3: CASSPVGGGSTGETQYF

length: 14
D: NA
size: NA
J: TRBJ2-7
V: TRBV6-4
DNA: TGTGCCAGCAGTAGCGATAGGAGCTCCTACGAGCAGTACTTC
CDR3: CASSSDRSSYEQYF

length: 13
D: TRBD2
size: once
J: TRBJ2-3
V: TRBV29-1
DNA: TGCAGTAGCGGGAGGGTGGTCACAGATACGCAGTATTTT
CDR3: CSSGRVVTDTQYF

length: 16
D: NA
size: NA
J: TRBJ1-5
V: TRBV18
DNA: TGTGCCAGCTCACCAAAGGAGGTTACAGTCAATCAGCCCCAGCATTTT
CDR3: CASSPKEVTVNQPQHF

length: 15
D: NA
size: NA
J: TRBJ1-4
V: TRBV5-4
DNA: TGTGCCAGCAGCTTGGAGGGGAGGAAGACAGAAAAACTGTTTTTT
CDR3: CASSLEGRKTEKLFF

length: 14
D: TRBD1
size: NA
J: TRBJ1-5
V: TRBV18
DNA: TGTGCCAGCTCACCGTCAGGGGGCGGACAGCCCCAGCATTTT
CDR3: CASSPSGGGQPQHF

length: 15
D: TRBD2
size: NA
J: TRBJ2-1
V: TRBV6-1
DNA: TGTGCCAGCAGTGAACTAGCGGGAGGGTACAATGAGCAGTTCTTC
CDR3: CASSELAGGYNEQFF

length: 17
D: TRBD2
size: NA
J: TRBJ2-1
V: TRBV28
DNA: TGTGCCAGCAGTTTTGGACAAGGACTAGCGGGGGGCAATGAGCAGTTCTTC
CDR3: CASSFGQGLAGGNEQFF

length: 16
D: TRBD2
size: NA
J: TRBJ2-3
V: TRBV6-5
DNA: TGTGCCAGCAGTTTCTGGACTAGCGGGAGTAAGGATACGCAGTATTTT
CDR3: CASSFWTSGSKDTQYF

length: 12
D: NA
size: NA
J: TRBJ1-4
V: TRBV5-1
DNA: TGCGCCAGCAGCCACCCTAATGAAAAACTGTTTTTT
CDR3: CASSHPNEKLFF

length: 13
D: NA
size: NA
J: TRBJ2-5
V: TRBV4-1
DNA: TGCGCCAGCAGCCAAGTAGTCCCGGAGACCCAGTACTTC
CDR3: CASSQVVPETQYF

length: 16
D: NA
size: NA
J: TRBJ2-7
V: TRBV15
DNA: TGTGCCACCAGCAGAGTCAGGGACCGGCGGACGAACGAGCAGTACTTC
CDR3: CATSRVRDRRTNEQYF